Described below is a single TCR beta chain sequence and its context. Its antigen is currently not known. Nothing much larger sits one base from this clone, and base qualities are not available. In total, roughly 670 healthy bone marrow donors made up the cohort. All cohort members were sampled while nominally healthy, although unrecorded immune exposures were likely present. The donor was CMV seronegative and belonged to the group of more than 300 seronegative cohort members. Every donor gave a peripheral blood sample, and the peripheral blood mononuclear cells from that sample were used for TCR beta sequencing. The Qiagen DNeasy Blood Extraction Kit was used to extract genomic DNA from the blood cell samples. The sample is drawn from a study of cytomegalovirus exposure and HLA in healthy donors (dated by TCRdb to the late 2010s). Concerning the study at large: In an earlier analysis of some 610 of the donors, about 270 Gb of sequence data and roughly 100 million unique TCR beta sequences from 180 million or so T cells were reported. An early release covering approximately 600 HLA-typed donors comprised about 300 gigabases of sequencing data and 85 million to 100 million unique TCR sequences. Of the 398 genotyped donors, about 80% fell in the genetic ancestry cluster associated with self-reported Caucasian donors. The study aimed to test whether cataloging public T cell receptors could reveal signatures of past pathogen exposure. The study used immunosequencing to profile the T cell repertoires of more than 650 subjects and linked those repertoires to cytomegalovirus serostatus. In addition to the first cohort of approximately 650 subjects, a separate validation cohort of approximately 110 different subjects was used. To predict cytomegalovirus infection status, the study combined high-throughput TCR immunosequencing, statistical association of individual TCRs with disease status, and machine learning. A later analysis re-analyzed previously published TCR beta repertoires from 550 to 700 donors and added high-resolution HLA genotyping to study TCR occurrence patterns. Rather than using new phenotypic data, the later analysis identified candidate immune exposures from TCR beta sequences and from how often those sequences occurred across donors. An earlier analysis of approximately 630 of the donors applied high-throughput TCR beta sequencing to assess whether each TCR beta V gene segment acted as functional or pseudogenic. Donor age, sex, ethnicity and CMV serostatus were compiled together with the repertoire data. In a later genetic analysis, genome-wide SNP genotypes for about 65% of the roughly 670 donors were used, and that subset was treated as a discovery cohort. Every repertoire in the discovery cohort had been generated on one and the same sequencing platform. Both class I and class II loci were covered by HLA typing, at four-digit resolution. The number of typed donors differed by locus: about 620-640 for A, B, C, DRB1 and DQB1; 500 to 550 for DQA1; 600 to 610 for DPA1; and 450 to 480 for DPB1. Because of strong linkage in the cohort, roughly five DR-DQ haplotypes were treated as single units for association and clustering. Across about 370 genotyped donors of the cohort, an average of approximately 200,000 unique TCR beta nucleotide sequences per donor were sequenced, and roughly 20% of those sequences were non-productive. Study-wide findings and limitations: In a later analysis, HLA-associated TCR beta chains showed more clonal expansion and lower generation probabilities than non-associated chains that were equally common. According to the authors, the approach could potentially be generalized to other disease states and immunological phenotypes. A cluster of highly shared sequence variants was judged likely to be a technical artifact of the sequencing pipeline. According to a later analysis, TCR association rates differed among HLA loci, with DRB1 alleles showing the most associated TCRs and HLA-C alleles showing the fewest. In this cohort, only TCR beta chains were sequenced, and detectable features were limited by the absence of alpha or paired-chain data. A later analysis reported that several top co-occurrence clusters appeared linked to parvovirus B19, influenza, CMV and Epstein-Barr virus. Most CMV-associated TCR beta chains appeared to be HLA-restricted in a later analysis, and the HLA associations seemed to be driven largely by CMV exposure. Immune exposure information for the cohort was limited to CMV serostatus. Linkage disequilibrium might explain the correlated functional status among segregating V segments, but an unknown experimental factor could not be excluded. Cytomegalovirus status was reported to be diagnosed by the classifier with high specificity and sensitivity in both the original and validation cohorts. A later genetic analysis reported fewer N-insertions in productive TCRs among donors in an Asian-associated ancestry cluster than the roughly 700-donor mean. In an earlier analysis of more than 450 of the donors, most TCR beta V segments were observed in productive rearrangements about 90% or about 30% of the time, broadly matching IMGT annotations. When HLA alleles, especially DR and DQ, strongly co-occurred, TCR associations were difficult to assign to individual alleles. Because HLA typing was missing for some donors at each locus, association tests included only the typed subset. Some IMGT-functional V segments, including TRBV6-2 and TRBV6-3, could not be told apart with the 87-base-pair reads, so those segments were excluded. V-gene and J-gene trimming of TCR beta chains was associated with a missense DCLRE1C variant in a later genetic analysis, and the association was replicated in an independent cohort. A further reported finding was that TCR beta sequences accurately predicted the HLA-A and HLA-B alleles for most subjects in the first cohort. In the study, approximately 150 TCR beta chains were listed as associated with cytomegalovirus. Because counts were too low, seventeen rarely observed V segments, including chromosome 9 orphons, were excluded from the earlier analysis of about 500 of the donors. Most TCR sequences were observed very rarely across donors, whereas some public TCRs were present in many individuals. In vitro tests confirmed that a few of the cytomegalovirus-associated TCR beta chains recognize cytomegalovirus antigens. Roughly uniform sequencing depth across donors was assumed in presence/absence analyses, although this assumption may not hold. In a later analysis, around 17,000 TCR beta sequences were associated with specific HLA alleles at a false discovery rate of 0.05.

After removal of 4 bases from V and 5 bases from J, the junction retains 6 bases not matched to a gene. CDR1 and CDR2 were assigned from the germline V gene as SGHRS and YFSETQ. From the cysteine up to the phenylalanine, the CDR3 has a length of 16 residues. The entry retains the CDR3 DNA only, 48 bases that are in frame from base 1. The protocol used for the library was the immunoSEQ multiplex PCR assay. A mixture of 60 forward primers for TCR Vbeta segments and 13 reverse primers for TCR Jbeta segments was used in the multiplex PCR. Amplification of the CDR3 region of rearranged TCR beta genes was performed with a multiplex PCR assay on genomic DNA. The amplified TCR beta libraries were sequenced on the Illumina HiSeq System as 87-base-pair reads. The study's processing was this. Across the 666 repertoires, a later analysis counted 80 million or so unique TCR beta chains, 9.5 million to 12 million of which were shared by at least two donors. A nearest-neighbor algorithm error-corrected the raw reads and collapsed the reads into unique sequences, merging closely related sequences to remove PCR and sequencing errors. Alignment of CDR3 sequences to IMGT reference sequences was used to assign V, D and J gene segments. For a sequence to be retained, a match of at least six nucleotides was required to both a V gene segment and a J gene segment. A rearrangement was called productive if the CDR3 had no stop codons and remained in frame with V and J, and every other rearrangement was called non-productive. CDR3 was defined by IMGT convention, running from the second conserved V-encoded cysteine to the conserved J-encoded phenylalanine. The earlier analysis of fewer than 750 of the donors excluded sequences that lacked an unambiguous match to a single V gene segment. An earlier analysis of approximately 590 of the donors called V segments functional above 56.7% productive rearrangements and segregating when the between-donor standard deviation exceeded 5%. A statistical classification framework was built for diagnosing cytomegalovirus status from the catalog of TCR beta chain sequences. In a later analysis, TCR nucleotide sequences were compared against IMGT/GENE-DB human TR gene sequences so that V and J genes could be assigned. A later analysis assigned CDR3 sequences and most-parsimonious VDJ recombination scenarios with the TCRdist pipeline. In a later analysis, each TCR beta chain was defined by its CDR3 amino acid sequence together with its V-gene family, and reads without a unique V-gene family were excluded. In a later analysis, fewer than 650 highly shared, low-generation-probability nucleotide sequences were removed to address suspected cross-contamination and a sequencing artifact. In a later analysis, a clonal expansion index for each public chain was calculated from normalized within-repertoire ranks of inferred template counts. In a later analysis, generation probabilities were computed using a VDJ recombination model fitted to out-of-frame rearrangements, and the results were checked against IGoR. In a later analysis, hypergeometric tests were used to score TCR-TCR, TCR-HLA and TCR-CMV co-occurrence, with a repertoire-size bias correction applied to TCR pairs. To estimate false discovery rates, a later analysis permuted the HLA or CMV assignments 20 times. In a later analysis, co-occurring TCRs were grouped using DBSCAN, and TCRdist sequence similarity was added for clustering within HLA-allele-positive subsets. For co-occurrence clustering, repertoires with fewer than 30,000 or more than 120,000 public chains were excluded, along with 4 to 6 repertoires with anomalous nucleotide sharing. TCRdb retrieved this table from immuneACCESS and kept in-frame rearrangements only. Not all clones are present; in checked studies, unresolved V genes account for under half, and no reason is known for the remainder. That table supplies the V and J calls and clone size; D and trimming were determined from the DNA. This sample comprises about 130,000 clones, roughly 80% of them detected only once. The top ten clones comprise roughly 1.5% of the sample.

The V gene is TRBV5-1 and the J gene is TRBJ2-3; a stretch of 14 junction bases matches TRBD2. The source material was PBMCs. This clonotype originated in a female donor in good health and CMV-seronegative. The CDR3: CASSLTSGRGGDTQYF. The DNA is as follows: TGCGCCAGCAGCCTGACTAGCGGGAGGGGGGGAGATACGCAGTATTTT.